This T cell receptor beta chain originates from a study of blood T cells in healthy people across ages. Overall study results and limits: Age brought a roughly linear fall in TCR beta diversity measured per million T cells. Nothing was known about donor CMV status, and this possibly confounded expanded clonotype changes.

This clonotype was seen many times. Its antigen is not known. There were at least 5 micrograms of total RNA extracted from every sample. Next came a second PCR, run for about 6 to 11 cycles, which used a sample-barcoded 5' primer along with a J-beta primer mix. MiXCR, applied by TCRdb to the 5' RACE reads, yields one record per CDR3 protein. The table shows hundreds of thousands of distinct CDR3 sequences, with about 30% occurring only once. The sequence was obtained from a woman at least 80 years old in good health. The specimen sequenced was blood.

CDR3: CASTQTGGLNGYTF. The CDR3 bases are TGTGCCAGCACGCAGACAGGGGGGTTAAATGGCTACACCTTC. V and J are TRBV6-5 and TRBJ1-2; 9 bases align to TRBD1. J gave up 6 bases and V 7 bases, and 9 bases lay outside the gene matches. The CDR3 runs to 14 residues. Germline V CDR1 and CDR2: MNHEY, SVGAGI.